One sample yielded the 27 T cell receptor beta chains listed below, sequenced in a study of cytomegalovirus exposure and HLA in healthy donors. Primers: 60 Vbeta forward and 13 Jbeta reverse. The data were produced by immunoSEQ multiplex PCR, yet TCRdb's version contains in-frame clones alone and is incomplete. This sample has 130,000 or so clones, with 8% to 9.5% found just once. Sequenced sample: PBMCs. The receptors shown here come from a man aged 40-49 years in good health and CMV-seronegative.

The rearrangement joins TRBV18 to TRBJ2-5; 8 nucleotides agree with TRBD1. Trimming cost V 4 bases and J 5 bases; bases outside gene matches: 6. The CDR3 extends over 14 amino acids. Germline assignment: CDR1 KGHSH and CDR2 LQKENI. CDR3 sequence (DNA): TGTGCCAGCTCACTGGACAGGGCCCGGGAGACCCAGTACTTC. Protein product: CASSLDRARETQYF. The full variable domain, rest sourced from reference TRBV18 and TRBJ2-5, is NAGVMQNPRHLVRRRGQEARLRCSPMKGHSHVYWYRQLPEEGLKFMVYLQKENIIDESGMPKERFSAEFPKEGPSILRIQQVVRGDSAAYFCASSLDRARETQYFGPGTRLLVL.

This chain uses TRBV15 with TRBJ1-5; unclear D gene. The CDR3 contains 14 residues. The germline V gene has CDR1 LNHNV and CDR2 YYDKDF (reference sequence). The ends were cut back, 3 bases at V and 0 bases at J, with 6 bases in the middle. DNA of the CDR3: TGTGCCACCAGCAGGCCACATAGCAATCAGCCCCAGCATTTT. This sequence encodes CATSRPHSNQPQHF.

This clone was seen more than once but under ten times. The chain employs TRBV7-2 and TRBJ2-2; 10 positions agree with TRBD2. The V and J ends lost 4 bases and 5 bases, in that order; junction bases with no gene match: 4. CDR1 SGHTA and CDR2 FQGNSA come from the germline V gene. CDR3 length: 15 residues. The chain's CDR3 is CASSWGLARTGELFF. CDR3 nucleotides: TGTGCCAGCAGCTGGGGACTAGCGCGGACCGGGGAGCTGTTTTTT. Supplemented by reference TRBV7-2 and TRBJ2-2, the full variable domain reads GAGVSQSPSNKVTEKGKDVELRCDPISGHTALYWYRQSLGQGLEFLIYFQGNSAPDKSGLPSDRFSAERTGGSVSTLTIQRTQQEDSAVYLCASSWGLARTGELFFGEGSRLTVL.

This clone was picked up a small number of times. This chain uses TRBV5-8 with TRBJ1-5, with a possible D match to TRBD1 (6 bases). CDR1 and CDR2 (germline): SGHTS, YDEGEE. V was shortened by 0 bases and J by 5 bases, with 12 bases between the two germline ends. There are 15 residues in the CDR3. The CDR3 sequence is CASSLADSPYQPQHF. The DNA for the CDR3 is TGTGCCAGCAGCTTGGCGGACAGTCCCTATCAGCCCCAGCATTTT.

V gene TRBV7-9 combines with J gene TRBJ1-1, with no clear D. The CDR3 contains 14 residues. Germline V gene lookup returns CDR1 SEHNR and CDR2 FQNEAQ (reference sequence). V gave up 4 bases and J gave up 1 base, with 10 bases separating them. The CDR3 here is CASSSMGGNTEAFF. The CDR3 DNA follows: TGTGCCAGCAGCTCGATGGGAGGGAACACTGAAGCTTTCTTT.

The CDR3 DNA reads TGTGCCAGCAGTCACAGGGAGGGGACTGAAGCTTTCTTT. Protein product: CASSHREGTEAFF. The chain employs TRBV27 and TRBJ1-1; perhaps TRBD1 as D (6 bases). Germline assignment: CDR1 MNHEY and CDR2 SMNVEV (reference sequence). Trimming stripped 5 bases from V and 5 bases from J, with 12 bases between. The CDR3 spans 13 residues.

The genes are TRBV7-3 and TRBJ2-5; a weak D match, TRBD1 (6 bases). The CDR3 is 13 residues long. The germline V gene has CDR1 SGHTA and CDR2 FQGTGA. Trimming took off 5 bases at V and 5 bases at J, with 12 bases between the two ends. DNA for the CDR3: TGTGCCAGCAGCCCAGGGGATGGGGAGACCCAGTACTTC. This sequence encodes CASSPGDGETQYF.

V usage is TRBV30 and J usage is TRBJ1-1; 8 nucleotides match TRBD1. Germline CDR1 and CDR2: GTSNPN and SVGIG (reference sequence). The J segment lost 7 bases and the V segment lost 1 base, leaving 5 bases of the junction unmatched. The CDR3 has 13 residues. CDR3 sequence: CAWSGGQGDEAFF. In DNA form, the CDR3 reads TGTGCCTGGAGTGGAGGACAGGGAGATGAAGCTTTCTTT.

The chain joins TRBV5-6 to TRBJ2-1; 10 bases are a match to TRBD1. Germline V gives CDR1 SGHDT, CDR2 YYEEEE. Losses at the gene ends were 0 bases for V and 4 bases for J; bases not matched to a gene: 1. This CDR3 has 15 amino acids. CDR3 region: CASSLGDRGYNEQFF. The CDR3 DNA reads as TGTGCCAGCAGCTTGGGGGACAGGGGATACAATGAGCAGTTCTTC. The whole variable domain, remainder taken from reference TRBV5-6 and TRBJ2-1, is DAGVTQSPTHLIKTRGQQVTLRCSPKSGHDTVSWYQQALGQGPQFIFQYYEEEERQRGNFPDRFSGHQFPNYSSELNVNALLLGDSALYLCASSLGDRGYNEQFFGPGTRLTVL.

This clone was counted between two and nine times. The gene calls are TRBV7-9 and TRBJ2-2; 8 bases agree with TRBD2. This CDR3 region has 14 residues. CDR1 is SEHNR, CDR2 FQNEAQ, per germline (reference sequence). With 0 bases clipped from V and 7 bases from J, the junction kept 1 base outside the gene matches. In nucleotides, the CDR3 is TGTGCCAGCAGCTTAGCGCTAGCGGGCGGGGAGCTGTTTTTT. Its protein is CASSLALAGGELFF.

This clone was observed a few times. The chain employs TRBV10-1 and TRBJ2-5; a weak D match, TRBD2 (5 bases). V shed 2 bases and J shed 0 bases, with 16 bases lying between them. The CDR3 spans 17 residues. Germline CDR1 WNHNN, CDR2 SYGVQD (reference sequence). The CDR3 DNA follows: TGCGCCAGCAGTGAGAGCGGTTTTGCGGAATACCAAGAGACCCAGTACTTC. Translating gives CASSESGFAEYQETQYF.

The V call is TRBV10-3, the J call TRBJ2-2, with TRBD1 matching over 8 bases. From germline, CDR1 is ENHRY and CDR2 SYGVKD. This CDR3 contains 16 residues. J lost 5 bases, V lost 6 bases, and 11 bases had no gene match. The DNA for the CDR3 is TGTGCCATCAGGAACTCAGGGGGCCAGGGGACCGGGGAGCTGTTTTTT. This codes for CAIRNSGGQGTGELFF.

This clone appeared a few times. The rearrangement uses TRBV14 and TRBJ2-7, with D unclear. Germline V gene sequence: CDR1 SGHDN, CDR2 FVKESK. The CDR3 length is 13 residues. V lost 2 bases and J lost 6, with 11 bases in between. CDR3 loop: CASSQSSPTEQYF. DNA for the CDR3: TGTGCCAGCAGCCAATCTAGTCCTACCGAGCAGTACTTC.

The chain carries TRBV5-8 and TRBJ1-2, with 10 bases lining up with TRBD1. V was clipped by 5 bases and J by 2 bases; unmatched bases: 3. The CDR3 length is 14 residues. Germline assignment: CDR1 SGHTS and CDR2 YDEGEE. The CDR3 protein is CASSQDRGNYGYTF. CDR3 DNA sequence: TGTGCCAGCAGTCAGGACAGGGGGAACTATGGCTACACCTTC.

There are a few counts of this clone. The chain has TRBV29-1 and TRBJ1-1; D remains ambiguous. CDR3 size: 13 residues. CDR1 SQVTM and CDR2 ANQGSEA come from the germline V gene. Deletions cut 1 base from V and 6 bases from J, with 12 bases between. In nucleotides, the CDR3 is TGCAGCGTTGAAGGAGGAGACCGGGCTGAAGCTTTCTTT. It translates to CSVEGGDRAEAFF.

V and J are TRBV28 and TRBJ2-1, with a weak D call TRBD1 (5 bases). Trimming removed 1 base at V and 6 bases at J, with 16 bases between. The CDR3 length is 16 residues. Germline CDR1 and CDR2: MDHEN and SYDVKM. The CDR3 reads CASSLLRQGSLNEQFF. The CDR3 bases are TGTGCCAGCAGTTTATTACGGCAGGGATCCCTCAATGAGCAGTTCTTC.

Only a few counts were recorded for this clone. This chain links TRBV18 with TRBJ2-7, with a tentative D call TRBD1 (5 bases). Trimming stripped 2 bases from V and 2 bases from J, with 10 bases between. This CDR3 region has 14 residues. Per the germline V gene, CDR1 is KGHSH and CDR2 is LQKENI. The CDR3 sequence is CASSPMDTPYEQYF. The CDR3 DNA reads TGTGCCAGCTCACCAATGGACACCCCCTACGAGCAGTACTTC.

This clone has just a few counts. The chain carries TRBV2 and TRBJ2-3; the match to TRBD2 covers 15 bases. This CDR3 is 18 amino acids long. J lost 3 bases, V lost 5 bases, and 9 bases had no gene match. CDR1 is SNHLY, CDR2 FYNNEI, per germline. Written as DNA, the CDR3 is TGTGCCAGCAGTTCGGGACTAGCGGGGGGCTGGCGGACAGATACGCAGTATTTT. As protein: CASSSGLAGGWRTDTQYF.

This clone was observed a handful of times. V usage is TRBV7-9 and J usage is TRBJ1-1; 7 nucleotides line up with TRBD1. J gave up 9 bases and V 4 bases, and 8 bases lay outside the gene matches. Germline loops: CDR1 SEHNR, CDR2 FQNEAQ (reference sequence). The CDR3 length is 13 residues. DNA for the CDR3: TGTGCCAGCAGCTCCCGGGACAGCCGAAAAGCTTTCTTT. Protein product: CASSSRDSRKAFF.

The chain links TRBV7-9 to TRBJ2-7; 8 bases match TRBD1. After removal of 3 bases from V and 5 bases from J, the junction contained 12 bases not matched to a gene. The CDR3 loop spans 16 amino acids. Germline assignment: CDR1 SEHNR and CDR2 FQNEAQ (reference sequence). CDR3 amino acids: CASSFTRDRSGHEQYF. Written as DNA, the CDR3 is TGTGCCAGCAGCTTTACCCGGGACAGGTCAGGTCACGAGCAGTACTTC.

The sample holds a few counts of this clone. The chain has TRBV15 and TRBJ1-6; possibly TRBD1 for D (5 bases). This CDR3 region has 15 residues. In germline, CDR1 is LNHNV, CDR2 YYDKDF (reference sequence). Trimming pared 5 bases from V and 2 bases from J, leaving 10 bases between. This chain's CDR3 is CATSSQAPYNSPLHF. CDR3 bases: TGTGCCACCAGCTCACAGGCCCCCTATAATTCACCCCTCCACTTT.

The CDR3 protein is CASSTYGTGFGELFF. The CDR3 bases are TGTGCCAGCAGCACATACGGGACAGGGTTCGGGGAGCTGTTTTTT. This rearrangement joins TRBV5-4 to TRBJ2-2; 9 bases agree with TRBD1. Unmatched junction bases numbered 8, after V lost 4 bases and J lost 7 bases. This CDR3 is 15 amino acids long. Germline V CDR1 and CDR2: SGHNT, YYREEE (reference sequence).

The chain links TRBV6-4 to TRBJ1-1; D remains ambiguous. Deletions cut 2 bases from V and 4 bases from J, with 8 bases between. Germline V gene sequence: CDR1 MRHNA, CDR2 SNTAGT. The CDR3 covers 13 residues. CDR3 sequence: CASSDTYGTEAFF. The DNA for the CDR3 is TGTGCCAGCAGTGACACGTACGGCACTGAAGCTTTCTTT.

V usage is TRBV14 and J usage is TRBJ1-2, with D possibly being TRBD1 (6 bases). The CDR3 is made up of 14 amino acids. Germline CDR1 reads SGHDN; CDR2 reads FVKESK. Between the trimmed V and J ends, which lost 4 bases and 8 bases, there was a span of 17 bases. The CDR3: CASSPGQTMWGYTF. CDR3 bases: TGTGCCAGCAGCCCTGGACAGACTATGTGGGGCTACACCTTC.

This rearrangement joins TRBV6-5 to TRBJ1-5; D possibly corresponds to TRBD1 (5 bases). Germline CDR1 MNHEY, CDR2 SVGAGI. The CDR3 is made up of 15 amino acids. Trimming pared 8 bases from V and 0 bases from J, leaving 14 bases between. CDR3 loop: CASQWGRFSNQPQHF. In DNA form, the CDR3 reads TGTGCCAGCCAGTGGGGCAGGTTTAGCAATCAGCCCCAGCATTTT.

CDR3 in DNA: TGTGCCAGCAGCGTAGAGGGGAAGGGTGAAAAACTGTTTTTT. This encodes CASSVEGKGEKLFF. The chain uses TRBV9 and TRBJ1-4; a possible D gene is TRBD1 (5 bases). The V end lost 0 bases, the J end lost 7 bases, and 10 bases lay between the germline ends. Germline assignment: CDR1 SGDLS and CDR2 YYNGEE. The CDR3 extends over 14 amino acids.

The genes are TRBV7-3 and TRBJ2-2, with 8 bases that match TRBD1. The CDR3 sequence is 15 residues long. The germline gives CDR1 SGHTA, CDR2 FQGTGA. J lost 2 bases, V lost 4 bases, and 3 bases had no gene match. The CDR3, as DNA: TGTGCCAGCAGCTCAACAGGGGGAAACACCGGGGAGCTGTTTTTT. This translates into CASSSTGGNTGELFF.